Detailed here is one TCR beta chain. The antigen remains undetermined. CDR3 length equals 15 residues. V lost 0 bases, J lost 0 bases, and 8 bases lay in between. CDR1 and CDR2 (germline): SGHKS, YYEKEE (reference sequence). Each sample gave at least 6.5 million isolated PBMCs. This specimen comes from a study of blood T cells in healthy people across ages. Study results and limitations: Older age went with lower TCR beta diversity per million T cells, in a roughly linear way. The unsorted PBMCs prevented any conclusive comparison of naive versus antigen-experienced cells. There were more naive CD4+ cells and higher diversity in long-lived donors than in aged donors.

Through a sample-barcoded 5' primer and a J-beta primer mix, a second PCR was run for 7 to 11 cycles. One entry per CDR3 protein, called by TCRdb with MiXCR from the 5' RACE reads. The sample has 650,000 to 900,000 distinct CDR3 sequences; less than 80% are singletons. This receptor was identified in a man aged 25 to 40 in good health. The chain is built from TRBV5-5 and TRBJ2-3, with D unresolved. Specimen: blood. The CDR3 DNA reads as TGTGCCAGCAGCTTGGGGGCGCCGAGCACAGATACGCAGTATTTT. It specifies CASSLGAPSTDTQYF.